The 10 T cell receptor beta chains reported below all come from one sample, sequenced in a study of blood T cell repertoires in COVID-19. The method was immunoSEQ multiplex PCR; TCRdb's version includes in-frame clones alone and lacks a portion of them. The data show about 200,000 clones, about 81% seen once. The material sequenced was peripheral blood. The receptor source for this set is a woman of 80 years or more with COVID-19, enrolled during active disease.

This rearrangement joins TRBV7-9 to TRBJ2-3; maybe TRBD1 (5 bases). This CDR3 has 17 residues. Trimming cost V 5 bases and J 3 bases, with 21 bases left between them. Germline loops: CDR1 SEHNR, CDR2 FQNEAQ (reference sequence). CDR3 sequence reads: CASSRALGRAPTDTQYF. For the CDR3, the DNA is TGTGCCAGCAGCCGAGCCCTGGGCAGGGCCCCAACAGATACGCAGTATTTT.

V usage is TRBV7-3 and J usage is TRBJ1-4, with 7 bases aligning to TRBD1. Germline loops: CDR1 SGHTA, CDR2 FQGTGA. CDR3 length: 15 residues. Trimming at V came to 6 bases and at J to 4 bases, leaving 8 bases not matched to a gene. CDR3 loop: CASRPAGGGNEKLFF. The CDR3 region has the DNA TGTGCCAGCAGACCTGCAGGGGGAGGTAATGAAAAACTGTTTTTT.

J is TRBJ2-2 and V is TRBV5-4; a weak D match, TRBD1 (5 bases). Trimming took 2 bases from V and 9 from J, leaving 11 bases between them. The germline CDR1 and CDR2 sequences are SGHNT and YYREEE (reference sequence). This CDR3 has 13 amino acids. CDR3 sequence (DNA): TGTGCCAGCAGCTTAGGGGTTAGCAGGGAGCTGTTTTTT. Translation: CASSLGVSRELFF.

This clone was observed a handful of times. The rearrangement links TRBV6-5 to TRBJ2-7, with 12 bases that match TRBD2. Germline trimming cut 6 bases from V and 7 bases from J; bases unmatched to any gene: 7. The CDR3 is 14 amino acids. Germline CDR1 MNHEY, CDR2 SVGAGI. CDR3 protein: CASSPLAGGGEQYF. CDR3 DNA: TGTGCCAGCAGCCCCCTAGCGGGGGGGGGAGAGCAGTACTTC.

In its sample, this clone was seen a few times. This chain joins TRBV5-1 and TRBJ1-2; D is unresolved. The V end was cut by 2 bases, the J end by 6 bases, with 11 bases between. Germline V gene sequence: CDR1 SGHRS, CDR2 YFSETQ. CDR3 length: 13 residues. CDR3 residues: CASSFEGGDGYTF. The CDR3 DNA follows: TGCGCCAGCAGCTTCGAGGGTGGGGATGGCTACACCTTC.

The chain carries TRBV11-2 and TRBJ2-1, with 14 bases identical to TRBD2. The CDR3 covers 15 residues. J lost 14 bases, V lost 3 bases, and 9 bases had no gene match. Germline V gene data show CDR1 as SGHAT and CDR2 as FQNNGV. DNA for the CDR3: TGTGCCAGCAGCTTTTCCGGGACTAGCGGGGGCTGGGAGTTCTTC. Its protein product is CASSFSGTSGGWEFF. The full variable domain, rest sourced from reference TRBV11-2 and TRBJ2-1, is EAGVAQSPRYKIIEKRQSVAFWCNPISGHATLYWYQQILGQGPKLLIQFQNNGVVDDSQLPKDRFSAERLKGVDSTLKIQPAKLEDSAVYLCASSFSGTSGGWEFFGPGTRLTVL.

The J gene is TRBJ2-7, the V gene TRBV18, with 9 bases aligning to TRBD2. The CDR3 runs to 14 residues. V shed 2 bases, J shed 2 bases, and the junction held 1 base outside the gene matches. Germline values: CDR1 KGHSH, CDR2 LQKENI. In DNA, the CDR3 is TGTGCCAGCTCACCAGCGGGAGGGACCTACGAGCAGTACTTC. Its protein product is CASSPAGGTYEQYF.

The chain has TRBV7-2 and TRBJ1-6; D remains unclear. Germline values: CDR1 SGHTA, CDR2 FQGNSA. V lost 5 bases, J lost 7 bases, and 15 bases lay in between. CDR3 size: 15 residues. CDR3 protein: CASSNSGGLNSPLHF. CDR3 DNA sequence: TGTGCCAGCAGCAATTCAGGTGGTCTGAATTCACCCCTCCACTTT.

This rearrangement joins TRBV5-5 to TRBJ2-7; weak D call: TRBD1 (5 bases). This CDR3 is built from 14 residues. The germline CDR1 and CDR2 sequences are SGHKS and YYEKEE (reference sequence). V lost 2 bases to trimming and J lost 2 bases, with 11 bases between them. CDR3 bases: TGTGCCAGCAGCTTACAGGTTCCCCCCTACGAGCAGTACTTC. Amino acid sequence: CASSLQVPPYEQYF.

The rearrangement joins TRBV30 to TRBJ1-1; D is possibly TRBD1 (5 bases). Trimming took 2 bases from V and 3 from J, leaving 16 bases between them. Germline CDR1 is GTSNPN and CDR2 is SVGIG (reference sequence). CDR3 length equals 15 residues. CDR3 amino acids: CAWSPGDGPYTEAFF. DNA of the CDR3: TGTGCCTGGAGTCCGGGGGACGGACCCTACACTGAAGCTTTCTTT.